The 26 T cell receptor beta chains reported below all come from one sample, sequenced in a study of blood T cells in healthy people across ages. Primers used in a second PCR of about 7 to 11 cycles were a sample-barcoded 5' primer and a J-beta primer mix. TCRdb re-derived calls from the 5' RACE reads in MiXCR, one entry per CDR3 protein. The table has hundreds of thousands of distinct CDR3 sequences, around 31% seen once. Specimen: blood. All receptors come from a woman older than 75 in good health.

This chain's CDR3 is CASINRRAAGTGELFF. CDR3 coding DNA: TGTGCCAGCATCAACCGGAGGGCCGCGGGAACCGGGGAGCTGTTTTTT. The chain has TRBV2 and TRBJ2-2, with D tentatively TRBD2 (6 bases). The CDR3 contains 16 residues. Trimming took off 7 bases at V and 5 bases at J, with 20 bases between the two ends. The V gene's germline CDR1 is SNHLY and CDR2 FYNNEI.

The sample holds many counts of this clonotype. The chain uses TRBV7-3 and TRBJ2-3, with D maybe TRBD2 (5 bases). This CDR3 has 15 residues. Germline assignment: CDR1 SGHTA and CDR2 FQGTGA. V gave up 4 bases and J gave up 1 base, with 12 bases separating them. CDR3 amino acids: CASSSSGVRTDTQYF. The CDR3 region has the DNA TGTGCCAGCAGCTCCTCCGGGGTTCGCACAGATACGCAGTATTTT.

The chain joins TRBV4-3 to TRBJ2-1; a possible D gene is TRBD2 (7 bases). This CDR3 spans 17 amino acids. CDR1 and CDR2 from the germline V gene are LGHNA and YSLEER. The V end was cut by 0 bases, the J end by 2 bases, with 14 bases between. CDR3 sequence (DNA): TGCGCCAGCAGCCAAGAGTGGGCGGGGGCCGCCTACAATGAGCAGTTCTTC. Amino acids: CASSQEWAGAAYNEQFF.

With regard to this clonotype: Given a much more abundant clone one base away, this may be a read error. The chain joins TRBV6-5 to TRBJ2-1; TRBD2 might be the D (7 bases). This CDR3 contains 15 residues. From germline, CDR1 is MNHEY and CDR2 SVGAGI. Trimming removed 7 bases from V and 13 bases from J, with 26 bases in between. Here the CDR3 reads CASTPVGRGQETQFF. The CDR3 nucleotides read TGTGCCAGCACTCCCGTGGGGCGGGGGCAAGAGACCCAGTTCTTC.

At least ten counts were recorded for this clonotype. The V and J genes are TRBV28 and TRBJ2-5; D is possibly TRBD2 (6 bases). Per the germline V gene, CDR1 is MDHEN and CDR2 is SYDVKM. CDR3 length: 16 residues. V shed 3 bases and J shed 2 bases, with 16 bases lying between them. CDR3 loop: CASSFYSGAVQETQYF. The CDR3 DNA is TGTGCCAGCAGTTTCTATAGCGGAGCGGTACAAGAGACCCAGTACTTC.

This clonotype was counted a few times. The rearrangement joins TRBV30 to TRBJ2-1; the D gene is possibly TRBD1 (5 bases). The germline V and J ends were trimmed by 3 bases and 4 bases, with 7 bases remaining between them. The V gene's germline CDR1 is GTSNPN and CDR2 SVGIG (reference sequence). The CDR3 loop spans 12 amino acids. DNA of the CDR3: TGTGCCTGGAGGGGGCAGTACAATGAGCAGTTCTTC. Amino acid sequence: CAWRGQYNEQFF.

The J gene is TRBJ1-5, the V gene TRBV6-1; the D gene is possibly TRBD1 (6 bases). The V gene's germline CDR1 is MNHNS and CDR2 SASEGT. This CDR3 is built from 15 residues. V was cut by 7 bases and J by 2 bases, with 15 bases left in between. Here the CDR3 DNA reads TGTGCCAGCAAAAACGACAGGACTCGCAATCAGCCCCAGCATTTT. It encodes CASKNDRTRNQPQHF.

The chain has TRBV7-2 and TRBJ1-6; 7 nucleotides match TRBD1. This CDR3 is 15 amino acids long. V was clipped by 5 bases and J by 9 bases; unmatched bases: 10. Per the germline V gene, CDR1 is SGHTA and CDR2 is FQGNSA. CDR3 region: CASSQDAGGISPLHF. DNA of the CDR3: TGTGCCAGCAGCCAAGATGCAGGGGGAATTTCACCCCTCCACTTT.

This clonotype has more than one count but fewer than ten. The V gene is TRBV6-1, the J gene TRBJ2-2; 9 nucleotides align to TRBD1. V was pared by 5 bases and J by 3 bases, with 4 bases of the junction left unmatched. Germline V gene data show CDR1 as MNHNS and CDR2 as SASEGT. This CDR3 is 15 amino acids long. The CDR3 nucleotides are TGTGCCAGCAGTCGGGACAGGGTGGACACCGGGGAGCTGTTTTTT. It yields the protein CASSRDRVDTGELFF.

This clonotype was recorded many times. The J gene is TRBJ1-5, the V gene TRBV7-2, with D possibly TRBD1 on 6 matching bases. Germline assignment: CDR1 SGHTA and CDR2 FQGNSA. This CDR3 is 15 amino acids long. V was pared by 1 base and J by 7 bases, with 14 bases between. The CDR3 nucleotides read TGTGCCAGCAGCTTAGGGACAGTGACCAGGCAGCCCCAGCATTTT. Its protein product is CASSLGTVTRQPQHF. Variable domain in full (rest from reference TRBV7-2 and TRBJ1-5): GAGVSQSPSNKVTEKGKDVELRCDPISGHTALYWYRQSLGQGLEFLIYFQGNSAPDKSGLPSDRFSAERTGGSVSTLTIQRTQQEDSAVYLCASSLGTVTRQPQHFGDGTRLSIL.

Turning to this clonotype: A much larger clone is a single base away; this may be a read error. This chain links TRBV7-2 with TRBJ2-7, with 9 positions matching TRBD1. This CDR3 spans 18 amino acids. The ends lost 0 bases at V and 2 bases at J; junction bases unmatched: 11. Germline CDR1 SGHTA, CDR2 FQGNSA. This CDR3 reads CASSLASSGTGYAYEQYF. CDR3 DNA: TGTGCCAGCAGCTTAGCGTCTTCGGGGACAGGGTACGCCTACGAGCAGTACTTC.

A few counts support this clonotype. The rearrangement joins TRBV6-2 or TRBV6-3 to TRBJ1-5; the D is unclear. Germline CDR1 is MNHEY and CDR2 is SVGEGT. The V end was cut by 2 bases, the J end by 5 bases, with 10 bases between. The CDR3 has 14 residues. The CDR3 sequence: CASSYAKIDQPQHF. The DNA of the CDR3 is TGTGCCAGCAGTTACGCCAAAATTGATCAGCCCCAGCATTTT.

This clonotype appeared many times. The chain has TRBV27 and TRBJ2-7, with 9 bases aligning to TRBD1. After removal of 3 bases from V and 2 bases from J, the junction contained 5 bases not matched to a gene. The CDR3 has 15 residues. CDR1 MNHEY and CDR2 SMNVEV come from the germline V gene (reference sequence). In DNA, the CDR3 is TGTGCCAGCAGTTTCCAGGGGACAGGGCCCTACGAGCAGTACTTC. Translating gives CASSFQGTGPYEQYF.

This clonotype showed up many times. This chain uses TRBV5-1 with TRBJ1-3, with a weak D call TRBD1 (5 bases). The CDR3 loop spans 16 amino acids. Germline V CDR1 and CDR2: SGHRS, YFSETQ. V was cut by 0 bases and J by 0 bases, with 10 bases left in between. The CDR3 reads CASSLVGASSGNTIYF. In nucleotides, the CDR3 is TGCGCCAGCAGCTTGGTTGGGGCCTCCTCTGGAAACACCATATATTTT.

The chain couples TRBV12-3 or TRBV12-4 to TRBJ2-3, with D possibly being TRBD1 or TRBD2 (5 bases each). V dropped 1 base and J dropped 15 bases, with 32 bases sitting between them. The CDR3 loop spans 18 amino acids. The CDR3, as DNA: TGTGCCAGCAGTTTAGGGATTGGTACTAGGGGTCGCACAGATATGGAATATTTT. Translated, it gives CASSLGIGTRGRTDMEYF.

The chain is built from TRBV15 and TRBJ2-5; maybe TRBD1 (6 bases). Trimming pared 5 bases from V and 3 bases from J, leaving 16 bases between. This CDR3 comprises 15 residues. The germline V gene has CDR1 LNHNV and CDR2 YYDKDF (reference sequence). The CDR3 reads CATSGIGTSKETQYF. The CDR3, as DNA: TGTGCCACCAGCGGAATAGGGACATCCAAAGAGACCCAGTACTTC.

This clonotype was counted ten times or more. This chain connects TRBV25-1 to TRBJ2-1; TRBD2 is a possible D gene (5 bases). V was clipped by 0 bases and J by 13 bases, with 13 bases between them. The CDR3 consists of 13 residues. CDR1 is MGHDK and CDR2 is SYGVNS in the germline V gene. CDR3 in DNA: TGTGCCAGCAGTGAATACGGCTCACCTAGCCAGTTCTTC. Amino acid sequence: CASSEYGSPSQFF.

This clonotype turned up a few times. The chain combines TRBV7-9 with TRBJ1-5, with D maybe TRBD1 (5 bases). The V gene lost 5 bases and the J gene lost 2 bases, with 13 bases spanning the gap. Germline lookup yields CDR1 SEHNR and CDR2 FQNEAQ (reference sequence). The CDR3 spans 15 residues. CDR3: CASSPEAGGNQPQHF. The CDR3 region has the DNA TGTGCCAGCAGCCCAGAGGCGGGGGGCAATCAGCCCCAGCATTTT.

This chain joins TRBV7-2 and TRBJ2-1, with 10 bases that match TRBD2. Germline V gene sequence: CDR1 SGHTA, CDR2 FQGNSA. This CDR3 comprises 17 residues. After removal of 1 base from V and 6 bases from J, the junction contained 9 bases not matched to a gene. The CDR3 loop reads CASSLGPPSGGANEQFF. For the CDR3, the DNA is TGTGCCAGCAGCTTAGGCCCCCCGAGCGGGGGGGCCAATGAGCAGTTCTTC.

This clonotype was found many times. The chain carries TRBV29-1 and TRBJ1-2; D is possibly TRBD1 (6 bases). Germline values: CDR1 SQVTM, CDR2 ANQGSEA. V was cut by 4 bases and J by 0 bases, with 18 bases left in between. The CDR3 loop spans 16 amino acids. The CDR3 region is CSVGGRGSKANYGYTF. The CDR3 DNA reads TGCAGCGTTGGGGGCAGGGGATCCAAAGCTAACTATGGCTACACCTTC.

The rearrangement joins TRBV7-2 to TRBJ2-2; D might be TRBD1 (5 bases). CDR3 length: 15 residues. Trimming stripped 5 bases from V and 7 bases from J, with 17 bases between. Germline V CDR1 and CDR2: SGHTA, FQGNSA. This CDR3 reads CASSRASGAGGELFF. CDR3 nucleotide sequence: TGTGCCAGCAGCCGGGCGTCTGGGGCCGGCGGGGAGCTGTTTTTT.

J is TRBJ1-6 and V is TRBV2; maybe TRBD1 (5 bases). V lost 3 bases, J lost 10 bases, and 13 bases lay in between. The germline V gene encodes CDR1 SNHLY and CDR2 FYNNEI. The CDR3 consists of 14 residues. The DNA of the CDR3 is TGTGCCAGCAGTGAGGAGGGAAAGGGGTCACCCCTCCACTTT. This codes for CASSEEGKGSPLHF.

This clonotype occurred many times. CDR3 coding DNA: TGTGCCAGCAGTCCCCAAACAGAGACCCAGTACTTC. Its translation is CASSPQTETQYF. The chain links TRBV12-3 or TRBV12-4 to TRBJ2-5; D ambiguous. The CDR3 totals 12 residues. V was shortened by 5 bases and J by 4 bases, with 8 bases between the two germline ends.

This clonotype was counted only a few times. CDR3 sequence (DNA): TGTGCCAGCAGCTTAGCTGACCGGGGAACTGCCACTGAAGCTTTCTTT. It yields the protein CASSLADRGTATEAFF. This chain joins TRBV11-2 and TRBJ1-1; no clear D. Trimming shortened V by 1 base and J by 4 bases, and 16 bases separated the two germline ends. CDR3 size: 16 residues. The germline gives CDR1 SGHAT, CDR2 FQNNGV.

In its sample, this clonotype was seen many times. The genes are TRBV5-1 and TRBJ2-1, with TRBD1 matching 7 bases. Trimming took 2 bases from V and 0 from J; bases not matched to a gene: 5. In germline, CDR1 is SGHRS, CDR2 YFSETQ. The CDR3 sequence is 16 residues long. The CDR3 DNA reads as TGCGCCAGCAGCTTACAGGGGCCAAGCTCCTACAATGAGCAGTTCTTC. Its protein is CASSLQGPSSYNEQFF.

Worth noting for this clonotype: A much larger clone is a single base away; this may be a read error. The genes are TRBV6-1 and TRBJ1-2; a weak D match, TRBD1 (6 bases). Germline-derived CDR1 and CDR2 are MNHNS and SASEGT. V lost 2 bases to trimming and J lost 13 bases, with 11 bases between them. This CDR3 comprises 11 residues. The CDR3 region is CASSETRTATF. CDR3 nucleotide sequence: TGTGCCAGCAGTGAAACTAGGACAGCCACCTTC.